Listed here is a single T cell receptor beta chain. This specimen belongs to a study of T cell responses to AZD1222 COVID-19 vaccine. Sequenced by immunoSEQ multiplex PCR; TCRdb stores in-frame clones only, minus some. The repertoire includes over 90,000 clones, about 90% of them detected once, and approximately 22% sits in the top ten. J was trimmed by 2 bases and V by 5 bases; bases with no gene match: 8. The CDR3 is 15 residues long. CDR1 is SGHTA and CDR2 is FQGNSA in the germline V gene. This specimen was peripheral blood, taken on day 0 of AZD1222 vaccination. This TCR came from an adult in good health. The chain couples TRBV7-2 to TRBJ2-7; 8 nucleotides align to TRBD2. This chain's CDR3 is CASSTAGLGAYEQYF. CDR3 sequence (DNA): TGTGCCAGCAGCACCGCGGGACTAGGGGCCTACGAGCAGTACTTC.